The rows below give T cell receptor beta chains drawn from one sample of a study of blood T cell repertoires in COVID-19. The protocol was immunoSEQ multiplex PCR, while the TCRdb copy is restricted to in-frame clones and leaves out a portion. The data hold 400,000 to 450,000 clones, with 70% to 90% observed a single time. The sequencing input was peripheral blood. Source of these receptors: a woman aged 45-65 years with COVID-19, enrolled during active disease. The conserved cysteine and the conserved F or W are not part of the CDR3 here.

CDR3 protein: ASSPRKAGRETQY
J gene: TRBJ2-5
V gene: TRBV7-2

CDR3 protein: ASSPEHLLLAGAKNIQY
J gene: TRBJ2-4
V gene: TRBV19

CDR3 protein: ATRGADTNTGELF
J gene: TRBJ2-2
V gene: TRBV10-3

CDR3 protein: ATSDFTQGQPQH
J gene: TRBJ1-5
V gene: TRBV24-1

CDR3 protein: ASRATRVVRAF
J gene: TRBJ1-1
V gene: TRBV6-5

CDR3 protein: ASSDLDRTDTQY
J gene: TRBJ2-3
V gene: TRBV2

CDR3 protein: AWSVGQVDTEAF
J gene: TRBJ1-1
V gene: TRBV30

CDR3 protein: ASSGLGAGAQY
J gene: TRBJ2-5
V gene: TRBV19

CDR3 protein: ATSTRTGYEQY
J gene: TRBJ2-7
V gene: TRBV15

CDR3 protein: ASSPGQGYGYT
J gene: TRBJ1-2
V gene: TRBV19

CDR3 protein: ASSQGSKLEQY
J gene: TRBJ2-7
V gene: TRBV4-2

CDR3 protein: ASSLRTSPYNEQF
J gene: TRBJ2-1
V gene: TRBV13

CDR3 protein: ASSLAGITYEQY
J gene: TRBJ2-7
V gene: TRBV7-2

CDR3 protein: ASSSGGRTEAF
J gene: TRBJ1-1
V gene: TRBV9

CDR3 protein: ASSLQRGGTEAF
J gene: TRBJ1-1
V gene: TRBV11-2

CDR3 protein: ASSRLAGDTGELF
J gene: TRBJ2-2
V gene: TRBV5-1

CDR3 protein: AWTPELQLYEQY
J gene: TRBJ2-7
V gene: TRBV30

CDR3 protein: ASSLVVGGNTEAF
J gene: TRBJ1-1
V gene: TRBV5-1

CDR3 protein: ASKYRESYGYT
J gene: TRBJ1-2
V gene: TRBV28

CDR3 protein: ASSQDLATGSSYEQY
J gene: TRBJ2-7
V gene: TRBV4-1

CDR3 protein: ASSPAGGSYEQY
J gene: TRBJ2-7
V gene: TRBV6-5

CDR3 protein: ASRDRGAARQH
J gene: TRBJ1-5
V gene: TRBV10-2